This TCR beta chain was captured in a study of shared clonotypes between healthy human individuals. Here immunoSEQ multiplex PCR was the method, and the copy in TCRdb shows in-frame clones only, minus some. Of some 1,600,000 clones listed, around 98% are singletons. A CD45RA+ naive subset and a CD45RA-negative memory subset were split from CD4+ cells. Trimming left V 5 bases short and J 3 bases short, with 13 bases between. This CDR3 region has 14 residues. Germline CDR1 SGHTA, CDR2 FQGNSA. The receptor was isolated from a man aged 30-40 years in good health. The chain uses TRBV7-2 and TRBJ2-5; D may be TRBD1 (6 bases). The sequencing input was naive CD4+ T cells sorted from blood. As for subset: CD45RA+ positively selected. CDR3 amino acids: CASSPRDRKETQYF. CDR3 DNA: TGTGCCAGCAGCCCGAGAGACAGGAAAGAGACCCAGTACTTC.